This TCR beta chain comes out of a study of CD8+ T cells in alopecia areata. Notes on the study in general: The study found higher clonality in lesional than normal scalp, especially in alopecia totalis/universalis.

Both peripheral blood and punch biopsies of lesional scalp skin were obtained from patients who had alopecia areata. It was cDNA, reverse transcribed from extracted RNA, that served as the sequencing template. Sequenced by immunoSEQ multiplex PCR; TCRdb stores in-frame clones only, minus some. The data show about 130,000 clones, approximately 49% seen once. As to this clone: No antigen is known for it.

The clonotype comes from a human donor with alopecia areata. The sequencing used CD8+ T cells sorted from blood, collected at week 0.

This CDR3 reads CASSLQDRENSPLHF. CDR3 coding DNA: TGTGCCAGCAGTTTACAGGACAGGGAAAATTCACCCCTCCACTTT. The chain uses TRBV27 and TRBJ1-6; 8 bases align to TRBD1. J was trimmed by 7 bases and V by 2 bases; bases with no gene match: 4. CDR1 is MNHEY, CDR2 SMNVEV, per germline (reference sequence). The CDR3 length is 15 residues.